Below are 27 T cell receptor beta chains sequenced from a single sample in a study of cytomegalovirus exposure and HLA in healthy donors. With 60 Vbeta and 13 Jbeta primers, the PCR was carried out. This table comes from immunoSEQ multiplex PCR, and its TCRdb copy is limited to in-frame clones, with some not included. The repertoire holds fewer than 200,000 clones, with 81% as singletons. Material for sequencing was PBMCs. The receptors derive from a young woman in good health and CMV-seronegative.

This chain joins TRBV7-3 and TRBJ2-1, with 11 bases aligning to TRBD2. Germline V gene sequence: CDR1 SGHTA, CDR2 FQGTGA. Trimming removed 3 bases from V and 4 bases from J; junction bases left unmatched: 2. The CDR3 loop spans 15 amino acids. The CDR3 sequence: CASSFGLAGYNEQFF. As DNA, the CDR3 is TGTGCCAGCAGCTTTGGACTAGCGGGTTACAATGAGCAGTTCTTC.

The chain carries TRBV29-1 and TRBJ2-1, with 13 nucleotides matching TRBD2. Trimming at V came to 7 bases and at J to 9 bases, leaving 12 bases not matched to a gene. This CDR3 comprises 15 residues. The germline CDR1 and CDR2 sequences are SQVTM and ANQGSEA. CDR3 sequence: CSGKARTSGSGEQFF. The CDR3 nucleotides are TGCAGCGGAAAAGCGAGGACTAGCGGGAGCGGTGAGCAGTTCTTC.

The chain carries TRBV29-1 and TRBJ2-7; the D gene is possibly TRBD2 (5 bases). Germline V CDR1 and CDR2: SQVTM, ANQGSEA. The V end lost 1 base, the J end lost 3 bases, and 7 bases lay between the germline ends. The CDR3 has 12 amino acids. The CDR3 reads CSVEGTYYEQYF. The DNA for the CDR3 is TGCAGCGTTGAAGGGACTTACTACGAGCAGTACTTC.

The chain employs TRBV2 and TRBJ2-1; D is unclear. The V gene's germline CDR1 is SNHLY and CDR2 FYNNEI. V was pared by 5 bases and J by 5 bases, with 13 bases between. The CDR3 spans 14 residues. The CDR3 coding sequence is TGTGCCAGCAGTAAATTAGCCGGTGACAATGAGCAGTTCTTC. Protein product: CASSKLAGDNEQFF.

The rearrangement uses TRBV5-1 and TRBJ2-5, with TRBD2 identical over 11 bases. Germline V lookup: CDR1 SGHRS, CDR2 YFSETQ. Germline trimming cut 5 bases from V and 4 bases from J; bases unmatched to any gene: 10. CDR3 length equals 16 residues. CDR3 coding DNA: TGCGCCAGCAGGAGCGGGACTAGCGGCCCGTCAGAGACCCAGTACTTC. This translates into CASRSGTSGPSETQYF.

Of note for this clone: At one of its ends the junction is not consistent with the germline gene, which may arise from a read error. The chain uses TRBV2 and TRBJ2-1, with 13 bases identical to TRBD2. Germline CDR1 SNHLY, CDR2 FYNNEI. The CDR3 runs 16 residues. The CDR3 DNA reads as TGTGCCAGCAATCGGACTAGCGGGGGACCCTACACTGAGCAGTTCTTC. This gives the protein CASNRTSGGPYTEQFF.

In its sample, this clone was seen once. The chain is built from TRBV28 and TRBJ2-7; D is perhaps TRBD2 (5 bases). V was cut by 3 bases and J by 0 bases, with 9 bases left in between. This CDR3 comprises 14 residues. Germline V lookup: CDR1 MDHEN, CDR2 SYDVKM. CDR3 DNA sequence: TGTGCCAGCAGTTTTCGGGGATACTCCTACGAGCAGTACTTC. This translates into CASSFRGYSYEQYF. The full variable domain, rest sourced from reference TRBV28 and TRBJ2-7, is DVKVTQSSRYLVKRTGEKVFLECVQDMDHENMFWYRQDPGLGLRLIYFSYDVKMKEKGDIPEGYSVSREKKERFSLILESASTNQTSMYLCASSFRGYSYEQYFGPGTRLTVT.

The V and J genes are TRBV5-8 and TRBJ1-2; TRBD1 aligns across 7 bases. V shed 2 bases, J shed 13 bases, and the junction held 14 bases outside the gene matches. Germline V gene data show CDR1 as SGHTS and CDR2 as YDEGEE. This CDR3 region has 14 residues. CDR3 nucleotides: TGTGCCAGCAGCTTAGGGATGCGACAGGGCCCTCTCACCTTC. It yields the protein CASSLGMRQGPLTF.

Here the CDR3 reads CASREGQDSYEQYF. The CDR3 DNA reads TGTGCCAGCAGGGAGGGACAGGACTCCTACGAGCAGTACTTC. This chain joins TRBV27 and TRBJ2-5; 8 nucleotides line up with TRBD1. The DNA matches TRBJ2-7 better at its end, which makes the J call doubtful. Germline V CDR1 and CDR2: MNHEY, SMNVEV (reference sequence). The CDR3 sequence is 14 residues long.

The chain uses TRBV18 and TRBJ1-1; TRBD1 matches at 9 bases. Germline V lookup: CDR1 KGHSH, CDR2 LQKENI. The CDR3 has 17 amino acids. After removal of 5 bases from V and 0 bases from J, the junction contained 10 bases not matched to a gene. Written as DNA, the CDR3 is TGTGCCAGCTCATCTTCGCGGGACAGGGTAATGAACACTGAAGCTTTCTTT. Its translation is CASSSSRDRVMNTEAFF.

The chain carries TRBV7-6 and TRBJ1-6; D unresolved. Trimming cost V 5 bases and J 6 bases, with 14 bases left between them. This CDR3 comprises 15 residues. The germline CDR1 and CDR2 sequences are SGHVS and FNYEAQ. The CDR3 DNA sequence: TGTGCCAGCAGCCTACTCGTTCATGGTAATTCACCCCTCCACTTT. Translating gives CASSLLVHGNSPLHF.

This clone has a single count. The CDR3 nucleotides read TGTGCCATCGAGTTAGGACAGGGTTCCTACGAGCAGTACTTC. This gives the protein CAIELGQGSYEQYF. The chain carries TRBV10-3 and TRBJ2-7, with 8 nucleotides matching TRBD1. The J segment lost 1 base and the V segment lost 8 bases, leaving 7 bases of the junction unmatched. CDR1 and CDR2 (germline): ENHRY, SYGVKD. The CDR3 extends over 14 amino acids.

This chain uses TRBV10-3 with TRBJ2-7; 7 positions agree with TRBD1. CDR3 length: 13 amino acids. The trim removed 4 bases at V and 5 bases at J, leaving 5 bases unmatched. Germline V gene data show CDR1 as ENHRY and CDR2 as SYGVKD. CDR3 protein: CAISVNRGDEQYF. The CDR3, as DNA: TGTGCCATCAGTGTAAACAGGGGCGACGAGCAGTACTTC.

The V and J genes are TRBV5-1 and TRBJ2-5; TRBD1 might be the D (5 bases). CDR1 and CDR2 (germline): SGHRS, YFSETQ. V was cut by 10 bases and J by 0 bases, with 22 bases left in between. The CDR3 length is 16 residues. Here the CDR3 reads CAGIGVAQVYQETQYF. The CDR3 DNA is TGCGCCGGAATTGGGGTGGCACAGGTTTACCAAGAGACCCAGTACTTC.

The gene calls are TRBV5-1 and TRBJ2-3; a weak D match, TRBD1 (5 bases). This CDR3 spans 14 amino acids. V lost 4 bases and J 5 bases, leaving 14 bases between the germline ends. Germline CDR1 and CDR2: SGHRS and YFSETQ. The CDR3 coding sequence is TGCGCCAGCAGCCACGGTCAGGGTAAAGATACGCAGTATTTT. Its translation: CASSHGQGKDTQYF.

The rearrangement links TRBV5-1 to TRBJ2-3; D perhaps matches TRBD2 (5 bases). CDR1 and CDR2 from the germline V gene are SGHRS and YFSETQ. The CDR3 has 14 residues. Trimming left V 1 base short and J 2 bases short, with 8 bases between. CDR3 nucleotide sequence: TGCGCCAGCAGCTTGCAGCGGAACACAGATACGCAGTATTTT. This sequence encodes CASSLQRNTDTQYF.

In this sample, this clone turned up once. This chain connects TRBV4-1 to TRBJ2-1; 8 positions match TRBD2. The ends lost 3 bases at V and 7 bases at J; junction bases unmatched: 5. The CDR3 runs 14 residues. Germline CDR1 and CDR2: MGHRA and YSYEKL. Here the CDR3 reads CASSQREVYNEQFF. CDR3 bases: TGCGCCAGCAGCCAGCGGGAGGTCTATAATGAGCAGTTCTTC.

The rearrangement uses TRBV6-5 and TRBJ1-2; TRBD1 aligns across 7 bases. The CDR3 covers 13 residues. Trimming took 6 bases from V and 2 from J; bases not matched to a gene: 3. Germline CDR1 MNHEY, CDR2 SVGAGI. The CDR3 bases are TGTGCCAGCAGCCGGGGACAGAACTATGGCTACACCTTC. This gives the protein CASSRGQNYGYTF.

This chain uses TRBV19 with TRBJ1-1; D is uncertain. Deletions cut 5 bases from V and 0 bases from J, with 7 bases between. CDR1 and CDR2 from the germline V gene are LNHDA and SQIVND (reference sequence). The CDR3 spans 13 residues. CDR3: CASSLNMNTEAFF. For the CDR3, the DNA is TGTGCCAGTAGTTTGAACATGAACACTGAAGCTTTCTTT.

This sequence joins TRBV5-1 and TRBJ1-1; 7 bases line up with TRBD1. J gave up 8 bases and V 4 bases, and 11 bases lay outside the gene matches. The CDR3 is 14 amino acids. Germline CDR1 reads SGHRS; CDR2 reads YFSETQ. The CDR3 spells CASSPDRNFGEAFF. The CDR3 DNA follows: TGCGCCAGCAGCCCGGACAGGAATTTCGGAGAAGCTTTCTTT.

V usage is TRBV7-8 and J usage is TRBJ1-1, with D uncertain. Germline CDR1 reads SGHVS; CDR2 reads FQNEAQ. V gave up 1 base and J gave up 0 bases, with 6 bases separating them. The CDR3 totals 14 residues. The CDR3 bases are TGTGCCAGCAGCTTAGAGAGAATGAACACTGAAGCTTTCTTT. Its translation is CASSLERMNTEAFF.

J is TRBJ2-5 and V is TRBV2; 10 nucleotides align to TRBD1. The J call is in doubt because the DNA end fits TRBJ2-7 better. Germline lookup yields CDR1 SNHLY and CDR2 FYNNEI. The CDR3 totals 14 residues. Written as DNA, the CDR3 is TGTGCCAGCAGTGTACGGGACAGGGGCCACGAGCAGTACTTC. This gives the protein CASSVRDRGHEQYF.

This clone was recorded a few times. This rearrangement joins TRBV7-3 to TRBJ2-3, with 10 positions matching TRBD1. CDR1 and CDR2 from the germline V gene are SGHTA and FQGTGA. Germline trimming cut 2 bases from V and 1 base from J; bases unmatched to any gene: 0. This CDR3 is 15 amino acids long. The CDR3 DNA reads TGTGCCAGCAGCTTAGGACAGGGGGGCACAGATACGCAGTATTTT. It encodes CASSLGQGGTDTQYF.

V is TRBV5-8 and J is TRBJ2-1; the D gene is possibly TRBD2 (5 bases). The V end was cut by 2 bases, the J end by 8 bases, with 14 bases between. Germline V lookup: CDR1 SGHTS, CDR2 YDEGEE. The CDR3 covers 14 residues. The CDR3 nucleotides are TGTGCCAGCAGCTTAAGCGGCGGTGCCTATGAGCAGTTCTTC. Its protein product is CASSLSGGAYEQFF.

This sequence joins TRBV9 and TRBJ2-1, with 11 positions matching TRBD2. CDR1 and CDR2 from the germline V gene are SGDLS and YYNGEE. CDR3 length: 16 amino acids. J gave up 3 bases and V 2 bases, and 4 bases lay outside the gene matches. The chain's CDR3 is CASSVTGTSGYNEQFF. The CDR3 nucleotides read TGTGCCAGCAGCGTTACTGGGACTAGCGGCTACAATGAGCAGTTCTTC.

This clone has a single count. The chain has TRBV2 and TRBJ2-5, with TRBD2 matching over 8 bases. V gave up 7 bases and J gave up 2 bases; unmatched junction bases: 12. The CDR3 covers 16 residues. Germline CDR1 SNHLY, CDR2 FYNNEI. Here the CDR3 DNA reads TGTGCCAGCAAACTAGCGGAGGCGGGGCGACAAGAGACCCAGTACTTC. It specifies CASKLAEAGRQETQYF.

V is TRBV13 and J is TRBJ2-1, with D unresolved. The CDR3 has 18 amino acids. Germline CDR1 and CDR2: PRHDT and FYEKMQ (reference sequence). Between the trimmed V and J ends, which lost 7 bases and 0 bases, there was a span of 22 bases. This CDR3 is CASILGRSATFSYNEQFF. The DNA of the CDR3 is TGTGCCAGCATCCTCGGCAGGTCTGCCACCTTCTCCTACAATGAGCAGTTCTTC.